This T cell receptor (beta chain) derives from a study of somatic mutations in cytotoxic T cells in rheumatoid arthritis. Researchers isolated CD4+ and CD8+ cells by positive magnetic bead selection and then checked their purity by flow cytometry. Overall study results and limits: Rheumatoid arthritis patients were compared with age-matched healthy controls, and their CD8+ T-cell clonality did not differ significantly. An increase in CD8+ clonality with age was seen in rheumatoid arthritis patients but not in healthy controls.

CDR3 length: 15 amino acids. Germline assignment: CDR1 SGHDT and CDR2 YYEEEE. Trimming stripped 0 bases from V and 4 bases from J, with 8 bases between. As for this clone: The antigen is undetermined.

TCRdb's copy holds only in-frame clones and misses some; the assay was immunoSEQ multiplex PCR. Among about 20,000 clones listed, roughly 86% were seen once. Sequenced sample: CD8+ T cells sorted from blood. The chain couples TRBV5-6 to TRBJ1-6; D is ambiguous. The receptor was derived from a woman aged 50 to 60 in good health. For the CDR3, the DNA is TGTGCCAGCAGCTTGGAGGGTGAATATAATTCACCCCTCCACTTT. The encoded protein is CASSLEGEYNSPLHF.